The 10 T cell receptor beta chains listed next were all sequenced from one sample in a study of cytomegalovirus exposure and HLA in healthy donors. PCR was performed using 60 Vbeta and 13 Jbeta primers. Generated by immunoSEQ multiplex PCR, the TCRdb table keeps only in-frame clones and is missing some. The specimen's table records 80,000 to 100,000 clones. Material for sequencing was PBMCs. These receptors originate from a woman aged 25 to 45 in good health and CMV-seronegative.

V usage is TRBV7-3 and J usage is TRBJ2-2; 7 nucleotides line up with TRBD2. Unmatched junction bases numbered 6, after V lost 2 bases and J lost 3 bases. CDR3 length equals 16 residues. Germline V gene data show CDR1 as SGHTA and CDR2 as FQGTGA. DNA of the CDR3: TGTGCCAGCAGCTTACGTGCGGGAGCGGACACCGGGGAGCTGTTTTTT. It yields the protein CASSLRAGADTGELFF.

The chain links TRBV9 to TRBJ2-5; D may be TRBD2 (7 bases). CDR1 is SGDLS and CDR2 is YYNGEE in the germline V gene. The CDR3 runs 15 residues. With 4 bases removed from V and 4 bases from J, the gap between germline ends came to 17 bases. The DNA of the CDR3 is TGTGCCAGCAGCCACGAGGGGGGGGCCCCAGAGACCCAGTACTTC. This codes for CASSHEGGAPETQYF.

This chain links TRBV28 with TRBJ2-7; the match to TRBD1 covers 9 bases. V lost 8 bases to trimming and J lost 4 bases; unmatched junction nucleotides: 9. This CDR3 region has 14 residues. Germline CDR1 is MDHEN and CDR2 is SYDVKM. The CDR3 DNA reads TGTGCCAGCCTTCAAACAGGGGGCTATTACGAGCAGTACTTC. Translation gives CASLQTGGYYEQYF.

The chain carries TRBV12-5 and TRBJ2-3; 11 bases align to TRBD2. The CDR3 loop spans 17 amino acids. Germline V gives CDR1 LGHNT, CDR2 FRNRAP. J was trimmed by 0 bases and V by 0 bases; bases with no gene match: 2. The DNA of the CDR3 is TGTGCTAGTGGTTTGGTTGGGACTAGCGGTAGCACAGATACGCAGTATTTT. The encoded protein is CASGLVGTSGSTDTQYF.

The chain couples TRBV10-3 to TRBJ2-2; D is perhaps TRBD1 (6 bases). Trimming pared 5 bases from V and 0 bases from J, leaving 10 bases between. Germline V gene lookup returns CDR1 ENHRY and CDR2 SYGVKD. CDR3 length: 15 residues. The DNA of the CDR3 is TGTGCCATCAGTAAGACAGGACCGAACACCGGGGAGCTGTTTTTT. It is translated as CAISKTGPNTGELFF.

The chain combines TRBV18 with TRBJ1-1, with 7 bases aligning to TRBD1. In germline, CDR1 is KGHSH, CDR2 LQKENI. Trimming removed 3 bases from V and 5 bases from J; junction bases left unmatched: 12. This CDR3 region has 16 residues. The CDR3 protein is CASSPPTGLGFTEAFF. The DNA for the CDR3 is TGTGCCAGCTCACCGCCGACAGGGTTGGGGTTTACTGAAGCTTTCTTT.

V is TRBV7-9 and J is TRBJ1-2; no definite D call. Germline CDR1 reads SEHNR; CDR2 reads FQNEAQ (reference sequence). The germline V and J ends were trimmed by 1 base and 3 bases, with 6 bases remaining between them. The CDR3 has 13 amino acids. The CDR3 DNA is TGTGCCAGCAGCTTAGGCGTCCACTATGGCTACACCTTC. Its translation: CASSLGVHYGYTF.

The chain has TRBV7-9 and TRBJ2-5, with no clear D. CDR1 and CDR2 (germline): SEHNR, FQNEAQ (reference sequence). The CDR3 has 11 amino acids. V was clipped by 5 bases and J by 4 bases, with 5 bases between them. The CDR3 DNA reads TGTGCCAGCAGCACCAGAGAGACCCAGTACTTC. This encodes CASSTRETQYF. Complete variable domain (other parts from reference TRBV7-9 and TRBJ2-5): DTGVSQNPRHKITKRGQNVTFRCDPISEHNRLYWYRQTLGQGPEFLTYFQNEAQLEKSRLLSDRFSAERPKGSFSTLEIQRTEQGDSAMYLCASSTRETQYFGPGTRLLVL.

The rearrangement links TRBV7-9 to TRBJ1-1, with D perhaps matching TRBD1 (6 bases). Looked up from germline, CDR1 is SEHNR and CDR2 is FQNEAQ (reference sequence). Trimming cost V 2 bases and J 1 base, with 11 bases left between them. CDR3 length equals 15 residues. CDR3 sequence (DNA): TGTGCCAGCAGCTTATTAGGACAGACGAACACTGAAGCTTTCTTT. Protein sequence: CASSLLGQTNTEAFF.

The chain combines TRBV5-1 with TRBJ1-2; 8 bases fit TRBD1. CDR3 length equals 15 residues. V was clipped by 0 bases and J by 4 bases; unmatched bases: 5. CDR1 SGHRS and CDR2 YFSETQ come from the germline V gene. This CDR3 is CASSLDPTGGYGYTF. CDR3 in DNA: TGCGCCAGCAGCTTGGATCCCACAGGGGGCTATGGCTACACCTTC.